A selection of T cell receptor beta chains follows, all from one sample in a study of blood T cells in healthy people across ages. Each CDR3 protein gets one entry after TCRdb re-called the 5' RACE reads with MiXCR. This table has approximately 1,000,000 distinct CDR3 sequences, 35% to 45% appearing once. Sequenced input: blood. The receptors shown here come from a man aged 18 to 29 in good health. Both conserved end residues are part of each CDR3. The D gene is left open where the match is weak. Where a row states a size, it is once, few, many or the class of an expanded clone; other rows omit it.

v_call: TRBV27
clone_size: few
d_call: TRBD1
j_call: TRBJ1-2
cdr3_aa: CASSPGTGFNYGYTF
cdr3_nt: TGTGCCAGCAGCCCCGGGACAGGGTTTAACTATGGCTACACCTTC

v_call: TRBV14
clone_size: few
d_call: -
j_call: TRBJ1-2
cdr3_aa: CASSPRDNRYYGYTF
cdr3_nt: TGTGCCAGCAGCCCCCGGGACAATCGGTACTATGGCTACACCTTC

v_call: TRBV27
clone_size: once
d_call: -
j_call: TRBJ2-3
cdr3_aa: CASSHIDTQYF
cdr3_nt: TGTGCCAGCAGTCACATAGATACGCAGTATTTT

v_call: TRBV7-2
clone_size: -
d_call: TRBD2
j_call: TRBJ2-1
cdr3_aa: CASSLVGRLAGASSYNEQFF
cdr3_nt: TGTGCCAGCAGCTTAGTCGGGAGACTAGCGGGCGCCAGCTCCTACAATGAGCAGTTCTTC

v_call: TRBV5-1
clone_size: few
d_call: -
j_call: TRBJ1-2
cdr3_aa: CASSLPGLDGGGYTF
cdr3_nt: TGCGCCAGCAGTTTACCGGGCCTCGATGGGGGTGGCTACACCTTC

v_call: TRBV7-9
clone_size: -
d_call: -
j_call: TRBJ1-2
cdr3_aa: CASSFRYYGYTF
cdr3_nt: TGTGCCAGCAGCTTCCGCTACTATGGCTACACCTTC

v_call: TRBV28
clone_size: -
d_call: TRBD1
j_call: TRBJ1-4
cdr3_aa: CASSPDQGATVYNEKLFF
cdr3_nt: TGTGCCAGCAGTCCGGACCAGGGGGCGACCGTTTATAATGAAAAACTGTTTTTT

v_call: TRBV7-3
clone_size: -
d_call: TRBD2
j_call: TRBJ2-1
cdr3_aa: CASSLASGGVNEQFF
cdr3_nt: TGTGCCAGCAGCTTAGCTAGCGGGGGGGTAAATGAGCAGTTCTTC

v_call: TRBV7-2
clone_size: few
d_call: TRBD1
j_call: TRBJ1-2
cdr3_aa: CASSLRQGNNGYTF
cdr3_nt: TGTGCCAGCAGCCTCCGACAGGGGAACAATGGCTACACCTTC

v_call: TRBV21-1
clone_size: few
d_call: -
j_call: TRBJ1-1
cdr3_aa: CASSQGKGAWAEAFF
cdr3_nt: TGTGCCAGCAGCCAGGGGAAGGGGGCATGGGCTGAAGCTTTCTTT

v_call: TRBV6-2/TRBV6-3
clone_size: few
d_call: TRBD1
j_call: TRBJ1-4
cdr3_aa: CASSSDRSSNEKLFF
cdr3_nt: TGTGCCAGCAGTTCGGACAGGTCGTCTAATGAAAAACTGTTTTTT

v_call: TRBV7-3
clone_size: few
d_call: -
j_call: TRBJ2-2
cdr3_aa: CASSLTGPTNTGELFF
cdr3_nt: TGTGCCAGCAGCTTAACGGGCCCTACGAACACCGGGGAGCTGTTTTTT

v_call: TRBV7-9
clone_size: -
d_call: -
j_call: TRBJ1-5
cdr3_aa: CASSSTDTGNQPQHF
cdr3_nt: TGTGCCAGCAGCTCAACGGACACGGGCAATCAGCCCCAGCATTTT

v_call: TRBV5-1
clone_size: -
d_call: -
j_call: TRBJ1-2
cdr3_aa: CASSLAKESPADYGYTF
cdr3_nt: TGCGCCAGCAGCTTGGCCAAGGAGTCCCCCGCCGACTATGGCTACACCTTC

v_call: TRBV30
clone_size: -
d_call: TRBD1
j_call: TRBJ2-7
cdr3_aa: CAWSVLGGMATYEQYF
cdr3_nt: TGTGCCTGGAGTGTTCTAGGGGGCATGGCAACCTACGAGCAGTACTTC

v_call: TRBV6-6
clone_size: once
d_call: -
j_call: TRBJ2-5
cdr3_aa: CASSKGQLKETQYF
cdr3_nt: TGTGCCAGCAGCAAGGGACAACTCAAGGAGACCCAGTACTTC

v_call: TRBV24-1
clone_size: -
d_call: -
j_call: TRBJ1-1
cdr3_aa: CAASDSTVMNTEAFF
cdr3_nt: TGTGCCGCCAGTGATTCGACAGTAATGAACACTGAAGCTTTCTTT

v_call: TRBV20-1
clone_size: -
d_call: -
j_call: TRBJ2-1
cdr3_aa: CSATYHGPRNNEQFF
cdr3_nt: TGCAGTGCCACATATCACGGTCCTCGAAACAATGAGCAGTTCTTC

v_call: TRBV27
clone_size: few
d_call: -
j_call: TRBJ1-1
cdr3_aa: CASSFLGGPNTEAFF
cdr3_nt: TGTGCCAGCAGTTTTTTAGGAGGACCGAACACTGAAGCTTTCTTT

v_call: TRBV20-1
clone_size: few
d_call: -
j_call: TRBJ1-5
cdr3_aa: CSASEGVNQPQHF
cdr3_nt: TGCAGTGCTAGTGAGGGAGTCAATCAGCCCCAGCATTTT

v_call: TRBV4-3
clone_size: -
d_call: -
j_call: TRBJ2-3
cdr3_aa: CASSQDWDTDTQYF
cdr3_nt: TGCGCCAGCAGCCAAGACTGGGACACAGATACGCAGTATTTT

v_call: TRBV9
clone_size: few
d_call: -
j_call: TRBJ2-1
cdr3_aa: CASNDRTSSEQFF
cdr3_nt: TGTGCCAGCAACGACCGCACTAGTTCTGAGCAGTTCTTC

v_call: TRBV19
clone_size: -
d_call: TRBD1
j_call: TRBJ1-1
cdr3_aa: CASSPTGQMNTEAFF
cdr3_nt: TGTGCCAGTAGTCCGACGGGACAGATGAACACTGAAGCTTTCTTT

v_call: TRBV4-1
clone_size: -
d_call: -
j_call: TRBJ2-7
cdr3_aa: CASSQDSGQFYEQYF
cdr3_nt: TGCGCCAGCAGCCAAGATTCGGGGCAGTTCTACGAGCAGTACTTC

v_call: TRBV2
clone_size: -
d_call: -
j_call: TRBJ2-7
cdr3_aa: CASSEATYEQYF
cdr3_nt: TGTGCCAGCAGTGAAGCCACCTACGAGCAGTACTTC